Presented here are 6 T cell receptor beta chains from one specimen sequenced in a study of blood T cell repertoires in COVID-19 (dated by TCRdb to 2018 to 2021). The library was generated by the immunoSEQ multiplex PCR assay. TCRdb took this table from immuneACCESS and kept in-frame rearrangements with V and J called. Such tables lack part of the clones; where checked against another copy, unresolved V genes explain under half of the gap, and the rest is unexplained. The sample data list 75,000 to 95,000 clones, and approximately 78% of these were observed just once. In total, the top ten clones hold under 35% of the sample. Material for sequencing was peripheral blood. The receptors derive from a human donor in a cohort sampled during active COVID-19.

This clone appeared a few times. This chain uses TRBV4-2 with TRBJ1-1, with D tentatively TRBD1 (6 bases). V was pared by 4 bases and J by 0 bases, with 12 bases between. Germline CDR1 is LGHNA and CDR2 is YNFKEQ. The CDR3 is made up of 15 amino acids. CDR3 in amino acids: CASSREGGVNTEAFF. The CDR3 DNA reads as TGTGCCAGCAGCCGGGAGGGGGGGGTGAACACTGAAGCTTTCTTT.

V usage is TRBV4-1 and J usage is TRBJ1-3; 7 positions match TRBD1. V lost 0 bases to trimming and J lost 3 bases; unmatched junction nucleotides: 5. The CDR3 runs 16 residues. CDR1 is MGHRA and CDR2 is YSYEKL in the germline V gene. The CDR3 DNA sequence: TGCGCCAGCAGCCAAGAAAGGGGGCTGGATGGAAACACCATATATTTT. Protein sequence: CASSQERGLDGNTIYF.

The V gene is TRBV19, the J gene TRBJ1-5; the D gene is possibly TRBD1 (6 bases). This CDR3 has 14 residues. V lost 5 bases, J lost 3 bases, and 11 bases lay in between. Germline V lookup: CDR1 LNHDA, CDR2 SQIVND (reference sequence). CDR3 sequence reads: CASSPTGPNQPQHF. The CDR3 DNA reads TGTGCCAGTAGTCCGACAGGTCCCAATCAGCCCCAGCATTTT. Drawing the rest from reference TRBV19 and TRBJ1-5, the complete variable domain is DGGITQSPKYLFRKEGQNVTLSCEQNLNHDAMYWYRQDPGQGLRLIYYSQIVNDFQKGDIAEGYSVSREKKESFPLTVTSAQKNPTAFYLCASSPTGPNQPQHFGDGTRLSIL.

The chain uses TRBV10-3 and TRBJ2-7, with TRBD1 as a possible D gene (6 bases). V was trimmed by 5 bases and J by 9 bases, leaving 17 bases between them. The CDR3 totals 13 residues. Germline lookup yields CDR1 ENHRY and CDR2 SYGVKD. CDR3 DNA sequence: TGTGCCATCAGTCGGCCAGGGGAGATAAGGCAGTACTTC. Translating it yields CAISRPGEIRQYF.

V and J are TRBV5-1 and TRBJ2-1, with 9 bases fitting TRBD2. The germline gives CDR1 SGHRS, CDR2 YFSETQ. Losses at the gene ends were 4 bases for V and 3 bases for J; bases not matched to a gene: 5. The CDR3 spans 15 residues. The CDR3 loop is CASSPAGGNYNEQFF. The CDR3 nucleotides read TGCGCCAGCAGCCCGGCGGGGGGGAACTACAATGAGCAGTTCTTC.

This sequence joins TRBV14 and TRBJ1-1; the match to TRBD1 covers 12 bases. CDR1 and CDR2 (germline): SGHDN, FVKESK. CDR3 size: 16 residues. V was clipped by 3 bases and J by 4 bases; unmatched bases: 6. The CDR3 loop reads CASSQDPGQGATEAFF. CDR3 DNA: TGTGCCAGCAGCCAGGATCCGGGACAGGGGGCCACTGAAGCTTTCTTT.